This TCR beta chain is drawn from a study of cytomegalovirus exposure and HLA in healthy donors. Study-wide background: Falling in the Caucasian-associated ancestry cluster were 81% of under 500 genotyped donors.

Unmatched junction bases numbered 12, after V lost 4 bases and J lost 4 bases. Germline-derived CDR1 and CDR2 are MNHEY and SVGAGI. The CDR3 length is 16 residues. Healthy individuals who donated bone marrow served as the donors. A note on this clone: The target antigen is unknown.

PCR amplification relied on 60 Vbeta primers (plus 13 Jbeta primers). Clones were sequenced by immunoSEQ multiplex PCR, and TCRdb holds only the in-frame ones, with some missing. The sample shows 100,000 to 150,000 clones, roughly two thirds of them seen only once. Findings and limits, study-wide: Presence/absence analyses assumed roughly uniform sequencing depth across donors, which may not hold. CMV serostatus was the sole immune exposure data available.

The chain has TRBV6-5 and TRBJ2-7, with 8 bases aligning to TRBD1. Sequenced material: PBMCs. This receptor was identified in a man aged 30-40 years in good health and CMV-seropositive. CDR3 DNA: TGTGCCAGCAGTTCCATCCGCGGGACAGGCCGTTACGAGCAGTACTTC. Encoded protein: CASSSIRGTGRYEQYF.